The entry that follows covers one T cell receptor beta chain sequence. What it recognizes is unknown. Time point defined: blood from clinic visit 5 months post-surgery; TSC patient then seizure free. Patients received at least one anti-epileptic drug before surgery. Sequencing was performed with immunoSEQ multiplex PCR; in TCRdb, only in-frame clones are kept and a portion is missing. The sample lists 340,000 or so clones, roughly 93% occurring once. This record belongs to a study of brain T cells in children with intractable seizures. Study-level findings and limits: Patients' HCMV serostatus was unknown; virus specificity rests on CDR3 similarity alone. Pre-surgery blood may have been undersampled, hiding some clones.

Germline V gives CDR1 LGHDT, CDR2 YNNKEL (reference sequence). V lost 4 bases, J lost 10 bases, and 6 bases stayed unmatched. The CDR3 loop spans 13 amino acids. This rearrangement joins TRBV3-1 (or the pseudogene TRBV3-2) to TRBJ2-2, with 7 bases lining up with TRBD1. This TCR came from a boy less than two years old with tuberous sclerosis and intractable seizures. The specimen was peripheral blood, collected about 5 months after surgery. The CDR3: CASSPTGYLELFF. CDR3 DNA sequence: TGTGCCAGCAGCCCGACAGGGTACTTGGAGCTGTTTTTT.